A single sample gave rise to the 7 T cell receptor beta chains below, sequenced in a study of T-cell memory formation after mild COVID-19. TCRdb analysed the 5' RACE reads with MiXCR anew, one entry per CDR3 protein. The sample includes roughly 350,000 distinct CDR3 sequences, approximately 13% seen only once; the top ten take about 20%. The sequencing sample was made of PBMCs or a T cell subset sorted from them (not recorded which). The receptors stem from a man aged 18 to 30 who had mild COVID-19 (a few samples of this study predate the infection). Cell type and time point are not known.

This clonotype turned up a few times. CDR3 DNA sequence: TGTGCCAGCAGCTTCAGGGCGGGTGAGCAGTTCTTC. This gives the protein CASSFRAGEQFF. This chain joins TRBV5-5 and TRBJ2-1; tentatively, D is TRBD1 or TRBD2 (5 bases each). Germline CDR1 and CDR2: SGHKS and YYEKEE (reference sequence). V was clipped by 2 bases and J by 9 bases, with 9 bases between them. The CDR3 extends over 12 amino acids.

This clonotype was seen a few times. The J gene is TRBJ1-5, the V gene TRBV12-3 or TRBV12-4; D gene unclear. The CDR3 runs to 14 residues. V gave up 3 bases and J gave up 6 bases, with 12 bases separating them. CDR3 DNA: TGTGCCAGCAGTTTGGTGGGGAGAGGTCAGCCCCAGCATTTT. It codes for CASSLVGRGQPQHF.

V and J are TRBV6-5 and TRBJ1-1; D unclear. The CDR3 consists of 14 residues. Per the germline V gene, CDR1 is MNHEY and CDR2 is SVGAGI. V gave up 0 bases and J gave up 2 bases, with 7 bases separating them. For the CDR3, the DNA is TGTGCCAGCAGTTACTCGCCGGACAACACTGAAGCTTTCTTT. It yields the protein CASSYSPDNTEAFF.

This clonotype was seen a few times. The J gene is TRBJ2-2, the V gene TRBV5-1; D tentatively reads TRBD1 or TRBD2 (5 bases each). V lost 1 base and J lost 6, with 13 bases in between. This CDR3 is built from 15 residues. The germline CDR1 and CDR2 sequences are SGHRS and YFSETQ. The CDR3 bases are TGCGCCAGCAGCTTGTTCGGGACCTCCTCCGGGGAGCTGTTTTTT. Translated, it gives CASSLFGTSSGELFF.

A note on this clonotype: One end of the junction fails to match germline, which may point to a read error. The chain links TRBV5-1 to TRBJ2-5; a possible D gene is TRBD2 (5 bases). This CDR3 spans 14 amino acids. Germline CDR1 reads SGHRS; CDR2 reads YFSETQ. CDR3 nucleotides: TGCGCCAGCAGCTTCGGACTGAGCCAAGAGACCCATTACTTC. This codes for CASSFGLSQETHYF. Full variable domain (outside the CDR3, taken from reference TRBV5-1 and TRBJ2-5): KAGVTQTPRYLIKTRGQQVTLSCSPISGHRSVSWYQQTPGQGLQFLFEYFSETQRNKGNFPGRFSGRQFSNSRSEMNVSTLELGDSALYLCASSFGLSQETHYFGPGTRLLVL.

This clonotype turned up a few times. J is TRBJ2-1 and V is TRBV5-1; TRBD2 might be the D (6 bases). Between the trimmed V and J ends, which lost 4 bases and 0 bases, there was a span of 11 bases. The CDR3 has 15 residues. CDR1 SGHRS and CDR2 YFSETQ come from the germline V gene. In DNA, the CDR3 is TGCGCCAGCAGCCCCAGCGGGCTCTCCTACAATGAGCAGTTCTTC. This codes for CASSPSGLSYNEQFF. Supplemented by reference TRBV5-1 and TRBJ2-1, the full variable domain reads KAGVTQTPRYLIKTRGQQVTLSCSPISGHRSVSWYQQTPGQGLQFLFEYFSETQRNKGNFPGRFSGRQFSNSRSEMNVSTLELGDSALYLCASSPSGLSYNEQFFGPGTRLTVL.

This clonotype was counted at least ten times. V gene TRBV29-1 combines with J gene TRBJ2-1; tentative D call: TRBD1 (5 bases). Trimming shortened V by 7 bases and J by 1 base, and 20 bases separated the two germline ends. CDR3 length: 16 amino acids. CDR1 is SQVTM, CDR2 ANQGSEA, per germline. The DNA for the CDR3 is TGCAGCGCAGGAACCCACAGGATCGAATCCTACAATGAGCAGTTCTTC. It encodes CSAGTHRIESYNEQFF.